This T cell receptor beta chain was sequenced for a study of blood T cell repertoires in COVID-19 (dated by TCRdb to 2018 to 2020). Concerning the study at large: The collaborator samples originated in the United States, Italy and Spain and spanned the acute and convalescent phases of COVID-19. The samples were drawn from the first 160 participants of the ongoing ImmuneRACE study and from 1,254 subjects provided by 6 global collaborators. The material from the prospective study consisted of cDNA or gDNA derived from T cells, B-cell-depleted T cells, or PBMCs. The repertoires were made available in a free public database intended to serve as a resource for research on the immune response to SARS-CoV-2. A de-identified subject ID, COVID-19 status, age in years and sex were almost always included in the sample metadata. Where available, HLA class I and class II types were obtained from metadata supplied by the sample provider rather than from assay-based typing. Deeply sampled blood TCRbeta repertoires from subjects exposed to, actively infected with, or recovered from COVID-19 were included in the dataset.

This clone was counted once. The target of this receptor is not known. Base quality data are lacking; no much larger clone is found one base away. One collaborating source in Seattle enrolled patients while the patients were actively infected and followed the patients over time throughout the course of disease. Each collaborating institution followed its own protocols to collect whole blood in K2EDTA tubes. For TCRbeta analysis, collaborators shipped samples in one of three forms: frozen whole blood, isolated PBMCs, or DNA extracted from either of those sample types. Clipping removes 7 bases from V and 0 bases from J, with 3 as the unmatched junction base count. CDR1 and CDR2 are read off the germline V gene as MNHEY and SVGAGI. The CDR3 measures 14 amino acids from cysteine to phenylalanine. Kept here is only the CDR3 DNA, which spans 42 bases and is read in frame from base 1. The immunoSEQ Assay, a bias-controlled multiplex PCR, was used to amplify TCRbeta CDR3 regions from genomic DNA. Per the original workflow: The number of nucleated cells in each sample was estimated by amplification of reference gene primers within the assay. To quantify the absolute abundance of each unique TCRbeta CDR3 rearrangement, sequence reads were collapsed and filtered. For each sample, productive Simpson clonality was calculated by taking the square root of Simpson's diversity index across productive rearrangements. TCRdb holds this immuneACCESS table with in-frame rearrangements only. Some clones are missing; in checked studies, unresolved V genes explain under half, and the rest has no known cause. The V and J calls and clone size were taken over from that table, and D and trimming were inferred from the DNA. This sample is represented by under 300,000 clones; over 90% of them were singletons. In total, the top ten clones hold 0.8% to 0.95% of the sample.

The paper's findings and limits, for the study overall: The quantity of clinical and demographic metadata differed by source and by participant and was supplied without curation.

The specimen sequenced was peripheral blood. The chain uses TRBV6-5 and TRBJ2-3, with TRBD2 matching 8 junction bases. This sequence originates from a man under 40 with COVID-19, enrolled during active disease. The nucleotides are TGTGCCAGCATTGCGGGGGGCAGCACAGATACGCAGTATTTT. It encodes CASIAGGSTDTQYF.